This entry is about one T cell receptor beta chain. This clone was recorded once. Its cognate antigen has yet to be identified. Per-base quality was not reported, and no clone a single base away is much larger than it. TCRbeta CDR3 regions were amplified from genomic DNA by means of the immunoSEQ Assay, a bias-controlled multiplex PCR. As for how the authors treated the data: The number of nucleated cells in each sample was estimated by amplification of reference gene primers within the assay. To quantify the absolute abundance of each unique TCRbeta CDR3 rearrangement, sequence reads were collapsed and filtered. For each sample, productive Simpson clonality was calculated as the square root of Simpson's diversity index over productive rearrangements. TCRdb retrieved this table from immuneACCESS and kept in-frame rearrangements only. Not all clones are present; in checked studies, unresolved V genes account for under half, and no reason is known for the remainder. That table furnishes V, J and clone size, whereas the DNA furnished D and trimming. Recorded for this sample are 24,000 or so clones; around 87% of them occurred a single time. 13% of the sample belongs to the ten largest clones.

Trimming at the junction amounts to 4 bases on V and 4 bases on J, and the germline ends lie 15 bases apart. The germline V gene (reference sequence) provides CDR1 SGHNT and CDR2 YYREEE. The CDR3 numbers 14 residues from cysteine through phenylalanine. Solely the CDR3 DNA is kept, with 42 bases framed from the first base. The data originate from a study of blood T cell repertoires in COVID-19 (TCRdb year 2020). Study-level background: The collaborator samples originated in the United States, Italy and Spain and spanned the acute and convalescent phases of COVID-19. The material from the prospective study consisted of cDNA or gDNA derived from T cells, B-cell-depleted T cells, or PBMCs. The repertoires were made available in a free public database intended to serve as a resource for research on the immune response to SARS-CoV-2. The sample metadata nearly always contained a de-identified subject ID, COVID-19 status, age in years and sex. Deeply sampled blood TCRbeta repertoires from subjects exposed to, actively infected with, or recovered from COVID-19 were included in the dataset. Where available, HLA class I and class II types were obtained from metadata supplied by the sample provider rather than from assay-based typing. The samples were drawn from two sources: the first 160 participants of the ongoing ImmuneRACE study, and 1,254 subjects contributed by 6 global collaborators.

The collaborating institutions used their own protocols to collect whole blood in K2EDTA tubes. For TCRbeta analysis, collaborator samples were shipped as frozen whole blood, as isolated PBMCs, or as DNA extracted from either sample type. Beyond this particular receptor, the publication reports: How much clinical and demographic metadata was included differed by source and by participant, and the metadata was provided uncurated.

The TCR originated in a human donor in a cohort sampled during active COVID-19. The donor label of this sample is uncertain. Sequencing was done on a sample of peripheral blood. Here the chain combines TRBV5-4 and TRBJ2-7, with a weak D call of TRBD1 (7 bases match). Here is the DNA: TGTGCCAGCAGCCCGGAACAGGGGAGGTACGAGCAGTACTTC. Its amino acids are CASSPEQGRYEQYF.